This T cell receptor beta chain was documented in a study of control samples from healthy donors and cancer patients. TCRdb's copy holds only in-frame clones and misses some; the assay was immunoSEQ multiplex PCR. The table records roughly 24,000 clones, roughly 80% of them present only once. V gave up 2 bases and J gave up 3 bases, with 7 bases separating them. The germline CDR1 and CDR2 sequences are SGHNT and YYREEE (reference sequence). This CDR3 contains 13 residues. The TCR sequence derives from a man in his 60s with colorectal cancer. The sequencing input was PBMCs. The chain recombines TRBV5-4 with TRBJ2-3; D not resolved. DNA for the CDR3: TGTGCCAGCAGCTTCCATGGGACAGATACGCAGTATTTT. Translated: CASSFHGTDTQYF.